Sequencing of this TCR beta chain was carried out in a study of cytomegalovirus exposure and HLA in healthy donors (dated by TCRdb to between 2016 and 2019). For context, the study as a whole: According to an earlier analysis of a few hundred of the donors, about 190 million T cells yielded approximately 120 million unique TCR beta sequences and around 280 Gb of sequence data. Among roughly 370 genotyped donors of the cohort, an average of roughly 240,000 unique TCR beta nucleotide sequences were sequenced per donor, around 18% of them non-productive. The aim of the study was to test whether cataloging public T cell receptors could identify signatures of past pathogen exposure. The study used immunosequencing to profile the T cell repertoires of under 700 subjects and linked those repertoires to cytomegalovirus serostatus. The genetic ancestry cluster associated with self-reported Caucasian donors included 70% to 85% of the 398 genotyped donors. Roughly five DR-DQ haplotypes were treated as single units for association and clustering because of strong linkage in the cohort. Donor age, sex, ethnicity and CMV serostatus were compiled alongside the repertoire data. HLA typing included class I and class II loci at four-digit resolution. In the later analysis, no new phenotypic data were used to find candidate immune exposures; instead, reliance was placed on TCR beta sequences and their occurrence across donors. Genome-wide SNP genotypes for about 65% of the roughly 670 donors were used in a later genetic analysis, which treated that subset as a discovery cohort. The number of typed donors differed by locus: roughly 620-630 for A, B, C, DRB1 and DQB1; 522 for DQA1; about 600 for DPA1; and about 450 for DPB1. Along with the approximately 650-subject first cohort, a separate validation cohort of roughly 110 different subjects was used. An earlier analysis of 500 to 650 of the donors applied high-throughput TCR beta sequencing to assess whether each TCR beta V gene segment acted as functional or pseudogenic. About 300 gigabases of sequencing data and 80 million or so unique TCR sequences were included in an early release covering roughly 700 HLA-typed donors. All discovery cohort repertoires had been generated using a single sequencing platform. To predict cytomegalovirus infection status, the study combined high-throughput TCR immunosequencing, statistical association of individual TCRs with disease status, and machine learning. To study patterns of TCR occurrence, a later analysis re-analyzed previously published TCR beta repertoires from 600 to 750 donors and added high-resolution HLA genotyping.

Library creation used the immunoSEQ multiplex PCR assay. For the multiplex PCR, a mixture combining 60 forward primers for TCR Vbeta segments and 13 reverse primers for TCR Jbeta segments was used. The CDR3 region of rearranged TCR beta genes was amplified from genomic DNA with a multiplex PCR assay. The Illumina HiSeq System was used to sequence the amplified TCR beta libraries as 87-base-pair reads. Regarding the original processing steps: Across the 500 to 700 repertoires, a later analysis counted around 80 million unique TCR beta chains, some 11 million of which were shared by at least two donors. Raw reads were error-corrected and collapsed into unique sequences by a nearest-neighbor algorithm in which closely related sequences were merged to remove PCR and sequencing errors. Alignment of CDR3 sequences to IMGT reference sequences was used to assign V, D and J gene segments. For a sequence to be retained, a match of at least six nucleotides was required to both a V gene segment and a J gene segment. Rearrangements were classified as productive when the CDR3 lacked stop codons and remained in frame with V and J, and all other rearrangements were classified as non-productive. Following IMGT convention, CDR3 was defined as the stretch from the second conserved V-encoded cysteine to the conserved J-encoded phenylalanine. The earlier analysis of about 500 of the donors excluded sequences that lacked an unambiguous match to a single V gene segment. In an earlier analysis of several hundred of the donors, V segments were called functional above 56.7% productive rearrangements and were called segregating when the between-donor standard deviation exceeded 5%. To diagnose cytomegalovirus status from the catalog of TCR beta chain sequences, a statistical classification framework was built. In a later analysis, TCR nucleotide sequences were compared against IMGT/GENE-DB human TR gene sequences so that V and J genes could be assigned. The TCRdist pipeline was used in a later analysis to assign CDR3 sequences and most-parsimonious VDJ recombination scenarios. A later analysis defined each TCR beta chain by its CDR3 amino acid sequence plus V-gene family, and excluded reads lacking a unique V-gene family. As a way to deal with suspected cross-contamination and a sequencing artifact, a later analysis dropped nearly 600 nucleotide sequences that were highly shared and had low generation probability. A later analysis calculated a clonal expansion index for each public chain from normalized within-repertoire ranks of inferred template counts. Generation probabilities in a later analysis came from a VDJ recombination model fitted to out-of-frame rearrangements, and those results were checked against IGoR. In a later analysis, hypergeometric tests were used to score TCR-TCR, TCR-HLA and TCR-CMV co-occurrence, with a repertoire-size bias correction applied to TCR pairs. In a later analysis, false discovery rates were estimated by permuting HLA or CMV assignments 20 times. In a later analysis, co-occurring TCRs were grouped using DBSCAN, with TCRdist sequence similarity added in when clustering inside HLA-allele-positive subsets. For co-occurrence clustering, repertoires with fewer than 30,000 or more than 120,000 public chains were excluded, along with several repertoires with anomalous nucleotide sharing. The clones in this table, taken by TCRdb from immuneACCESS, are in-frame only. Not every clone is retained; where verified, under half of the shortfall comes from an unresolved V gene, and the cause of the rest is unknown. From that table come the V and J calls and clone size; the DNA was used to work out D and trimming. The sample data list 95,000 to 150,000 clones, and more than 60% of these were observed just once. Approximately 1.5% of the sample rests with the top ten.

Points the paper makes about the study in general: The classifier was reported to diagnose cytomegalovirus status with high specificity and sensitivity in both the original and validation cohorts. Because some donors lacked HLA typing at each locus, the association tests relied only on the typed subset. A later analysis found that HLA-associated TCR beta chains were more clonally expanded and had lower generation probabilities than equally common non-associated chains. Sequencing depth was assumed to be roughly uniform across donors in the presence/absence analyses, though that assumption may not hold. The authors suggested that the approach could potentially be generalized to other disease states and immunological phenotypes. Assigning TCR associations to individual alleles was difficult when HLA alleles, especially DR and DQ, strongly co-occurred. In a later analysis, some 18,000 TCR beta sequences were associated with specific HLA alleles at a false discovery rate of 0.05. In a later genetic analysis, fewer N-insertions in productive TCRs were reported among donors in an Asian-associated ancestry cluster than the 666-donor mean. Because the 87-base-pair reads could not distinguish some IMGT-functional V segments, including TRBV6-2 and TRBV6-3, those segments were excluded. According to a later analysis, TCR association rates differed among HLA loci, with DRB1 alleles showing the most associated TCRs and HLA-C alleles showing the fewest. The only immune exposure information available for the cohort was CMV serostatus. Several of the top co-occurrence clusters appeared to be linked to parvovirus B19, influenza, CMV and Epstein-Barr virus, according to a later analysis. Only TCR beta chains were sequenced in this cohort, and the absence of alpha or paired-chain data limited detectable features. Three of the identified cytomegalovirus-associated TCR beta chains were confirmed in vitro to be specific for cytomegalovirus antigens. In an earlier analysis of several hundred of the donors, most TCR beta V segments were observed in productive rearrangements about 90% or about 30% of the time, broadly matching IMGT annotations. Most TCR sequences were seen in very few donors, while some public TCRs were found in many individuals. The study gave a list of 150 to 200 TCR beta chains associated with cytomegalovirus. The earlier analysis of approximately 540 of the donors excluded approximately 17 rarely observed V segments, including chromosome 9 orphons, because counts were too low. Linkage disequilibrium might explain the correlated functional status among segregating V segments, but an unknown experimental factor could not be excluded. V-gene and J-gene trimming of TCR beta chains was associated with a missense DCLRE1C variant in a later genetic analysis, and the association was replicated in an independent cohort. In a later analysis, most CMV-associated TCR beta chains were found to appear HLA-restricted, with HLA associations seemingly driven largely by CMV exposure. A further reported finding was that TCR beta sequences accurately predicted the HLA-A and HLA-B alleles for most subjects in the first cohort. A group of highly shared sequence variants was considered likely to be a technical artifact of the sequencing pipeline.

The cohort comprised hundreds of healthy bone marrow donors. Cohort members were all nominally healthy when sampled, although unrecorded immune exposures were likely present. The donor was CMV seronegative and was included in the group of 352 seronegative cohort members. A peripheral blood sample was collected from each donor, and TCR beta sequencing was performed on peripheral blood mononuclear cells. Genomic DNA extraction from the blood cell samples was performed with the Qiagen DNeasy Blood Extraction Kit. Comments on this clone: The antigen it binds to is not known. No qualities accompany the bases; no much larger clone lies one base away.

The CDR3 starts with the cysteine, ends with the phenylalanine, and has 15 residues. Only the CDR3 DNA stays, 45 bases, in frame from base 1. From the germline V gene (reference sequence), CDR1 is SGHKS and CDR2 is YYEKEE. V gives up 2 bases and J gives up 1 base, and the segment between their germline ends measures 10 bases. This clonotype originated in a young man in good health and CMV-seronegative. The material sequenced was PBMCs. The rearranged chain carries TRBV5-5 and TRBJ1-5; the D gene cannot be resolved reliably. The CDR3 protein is CASSFTVTSNQPQHF. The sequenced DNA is TGTGCCAGCAGCTTCACAGTGACGAGCAATCAGCCCCAGCATTTT. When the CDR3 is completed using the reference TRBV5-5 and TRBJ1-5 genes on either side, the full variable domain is DAGVTQSPTHLIKTRGQQVTLRCSPISGHKSVSWYQQVLGQGPQFIFQYYEKEERGRGNFPDRFSARQFPNYSSELNVNALLLGDSALYLCASSFTVTSNQPQHFGDGTRLSIL.